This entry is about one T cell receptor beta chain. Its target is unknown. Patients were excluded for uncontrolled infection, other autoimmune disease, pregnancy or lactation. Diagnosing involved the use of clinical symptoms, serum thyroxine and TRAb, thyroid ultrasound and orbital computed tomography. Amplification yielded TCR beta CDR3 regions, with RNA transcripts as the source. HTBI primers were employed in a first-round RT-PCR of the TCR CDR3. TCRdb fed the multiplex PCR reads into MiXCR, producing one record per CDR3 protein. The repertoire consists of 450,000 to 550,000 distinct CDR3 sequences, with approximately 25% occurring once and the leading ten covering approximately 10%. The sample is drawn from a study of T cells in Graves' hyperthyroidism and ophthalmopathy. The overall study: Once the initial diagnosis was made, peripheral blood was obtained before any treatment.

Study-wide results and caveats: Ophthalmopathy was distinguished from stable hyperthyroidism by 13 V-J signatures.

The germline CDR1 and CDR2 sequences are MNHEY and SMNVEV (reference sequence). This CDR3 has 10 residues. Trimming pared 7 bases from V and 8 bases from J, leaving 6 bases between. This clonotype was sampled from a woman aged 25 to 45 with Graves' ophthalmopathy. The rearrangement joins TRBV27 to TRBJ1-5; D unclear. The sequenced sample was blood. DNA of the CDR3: TGTGCCAGCAAGGGTAAGCCCCAGCATTTT. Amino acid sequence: CASKGKPQHF.